This T cell receptor (beta chain) was obtained from a study of blood T cells in healthy people across ages (dated by TCRdb to the mid-2010s). At the level of the whole study: In model experiments, template switching captured about one uniquely barcoded TCR beta cDNA molecule for every two T cells. The study measured age-related changes in TCR beta repertoire diversity using deep sequencing normalized with unique cDNA molecular identifiers. The donors were divided into four age groups: young (average roughly 15 years), middle-aged (approximately 39), aged (62) and long-lived (about 84). To avoid experimental bias, donors of different ages were spread randomly across the sequencing lanes. The study analyzed two additional independent replicas of 1 million unique cDNA reads from the same blood draw for two donors, one aged 18 to 29 and one aged 80 or older.

The library was generated by 5' RACE. Reads for this sample came from an Illumina HiSeq 2500. A second PCR of roughly 7 to 11 cycles was performed with a sample-barcoded 5' primer and a J-beta primer mix. A unique molecular identifier was introduced onto each TCR beta cDNA molecule by a template-switch 5' adaptor carrying 12 random nucleotides. Each sample yielded at least 3 million CDR3-containing paired-end reads. All of the RNA was converted into first-strand cDNA using the Mint cDNA synthesis kit, with a TRBC-specific oligonucleotide serving as the primer. Following uracil-DNA glycosylase treatment, all cDNA underwent a first 18-cycle PCR with the universal primers M1SS and BC2_uni_R. The original methods were these. For normalization, 1 million high-quality reads were randomly selected from each sample, with every read carrying a distinct molecular identifier. Instead of being binned into consensus sequences, reads with shared molecular identifiers were discarded. MiTCR, with a Q25 quality threshold and the strictest error-elimination algorithm, was used for CDR3 identification, clonotype clustering and error correction. A nonparametric unseen species model with Euler transformation was used to estimate a lower bound on total TCR beta diversity. In-frame beta chains were kept once TCRdb had trimmed the public reads at Q25 with fastp and called clones with MiXCR. Every CDR3 protein is listed once, alongside the most common genes and DNA of its rows. The V and J calls were not made by the authors but by TCRdb's processing. Here the sample has hundreds of thousands of distinct CDR3 sequences; about 55% occur a single time. Over 40% of the sample belongs to the ten largest clones.

Germline trimming amounts to 1 base on V and 9 bases on J, with 3 as the count of junction bases outside the gene matches. Looking up the germline V gene yields CDR1 SGHTA and CDR2 FQGNSA. The CDR3 contains 14 residues, cysteine and phenylalanine counted. Only the CDR3 DNA stays, 42 bases, in frame from base 1. The paper's findings and limits, for the study overall: Since profiling was done on bulk unsorted PBMCs, naive and antigen-experienced compartments could not be conclusively compared. Estimates of total diversity based on one million sequenced T cells were considered lower bounds and underestimates. There was a strong correlation between observed TCR beta diversity and the percentage of naive T cells measured by flow cytometry. Donor CMV infection status was unknown, potentially confounding age-related changes in expanded clonotypes. Compared with the aged group, the long-lived group had more naive CD4+ T cells, fewer expanded clones and increased TCR diversity, suggesting age selection. Observed TCR beta diversity per million T cells fell roughly linearly with age, and a significant reduction was already apparent by age about 43.

Donors were roughly 40 systemically healthy Caucasian individuals from Russia aged about 6 to 100 years. Each donor gave roughly 9.5 milliliters of peripheral blood, collected into EDTA-treated Vacutainer tubes. Ficoll-Paque density-gradient centrifugation was used to isolate PBMCs, with at least 6.5 million obtained per sample. Trizol reagent was used to extract total RNA from the PBMCs, yielding at least 5 micrograms per sample. Naive CD45RAhigh/CD27high T cell percentages were measured by flow cytometry on a PBMC aliquot from every donor. This clonotype was seen more than once but under ten times. What this receptor recognizes is not known. It has no much larger one-base neighbor in the sample; base qualities were not kept.

The V and J segments used are TRBV7-2 and TRBJ2-7; TRBD2 aligns with 13 central bases. The sample consisted of blood. The TCR sequence derives from a man in his sixties in good health. The CDR3 in this case is CASSLGLAGGVQYF. The DNA is TGTGCCAGCAGCTTAGGACTAGCGGGGGGCGTGCAGTACTTC.